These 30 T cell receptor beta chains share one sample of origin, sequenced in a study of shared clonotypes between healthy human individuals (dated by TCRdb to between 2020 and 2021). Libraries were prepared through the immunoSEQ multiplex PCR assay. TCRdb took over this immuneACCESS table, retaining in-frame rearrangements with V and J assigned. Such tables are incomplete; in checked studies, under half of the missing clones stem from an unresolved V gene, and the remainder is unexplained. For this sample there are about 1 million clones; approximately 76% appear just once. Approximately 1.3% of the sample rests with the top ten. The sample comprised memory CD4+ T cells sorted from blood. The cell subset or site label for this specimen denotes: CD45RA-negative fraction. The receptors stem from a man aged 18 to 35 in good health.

The CDR3 coding sequence is TGTGCCTGGAATCCCCAGGACAGGCCAAATTCACCCCTCCACTTT. Protein sequence: CAWNPQDRPNSPLHF. The chain uses TRBV30 and TRBJ1-6; 7 positions agree with TRBD1. This CDR3 region has 15 residues. V was clipped by 4 bases and J by 7 bases; unmatched bases: 10. Germline V gives CDR1 GTSNPN, CDR2 SVGIG (reference sequence).

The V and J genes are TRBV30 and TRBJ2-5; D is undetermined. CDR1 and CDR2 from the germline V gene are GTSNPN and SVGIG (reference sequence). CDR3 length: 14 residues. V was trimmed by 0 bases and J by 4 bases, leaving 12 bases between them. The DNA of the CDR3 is TGTGCCTGGAGTGTAGGAAGTAGCCGAGAGACCCAGTACTTC. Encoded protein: CAWSVGSSRETQYF.

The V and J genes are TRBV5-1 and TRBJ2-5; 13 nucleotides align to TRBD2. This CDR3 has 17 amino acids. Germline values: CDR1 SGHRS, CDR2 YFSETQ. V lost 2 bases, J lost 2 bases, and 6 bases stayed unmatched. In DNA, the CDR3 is TGCGCCAGCAGCTTACTAGCGGGAGGGCCGGGGCAAGAGACCCAGTACTTC. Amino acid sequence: CASSLLAGGPGQETQYF.

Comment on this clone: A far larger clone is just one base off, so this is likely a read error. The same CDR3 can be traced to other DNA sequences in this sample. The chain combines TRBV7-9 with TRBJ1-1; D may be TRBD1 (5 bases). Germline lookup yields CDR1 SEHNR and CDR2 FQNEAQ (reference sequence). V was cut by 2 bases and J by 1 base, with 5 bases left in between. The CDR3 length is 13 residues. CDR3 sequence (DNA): TGTGCCAGCAGCTTAACAGGGAACACTGAAGCTTTCTTT. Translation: CASSLTGNTEAFF.

The CDR3 sequence is CASSLSGKNSPLHF. In DNA form, the CDR3 reads TGTGCCAGCAGCTTATCAGGGAAAAATTCACCCCTCCACTTT. This chain connects TRBV7-9 to TRBJ1-6; perhaps TRBD1 as D (5 bases). Trimming left V 2 bases short and J 7 bases short, with 9 bases between. In germline, CDR1 is SEHNR, CDR2 FQNEAQ (reference sequence). CDR3 size: 14 residues.

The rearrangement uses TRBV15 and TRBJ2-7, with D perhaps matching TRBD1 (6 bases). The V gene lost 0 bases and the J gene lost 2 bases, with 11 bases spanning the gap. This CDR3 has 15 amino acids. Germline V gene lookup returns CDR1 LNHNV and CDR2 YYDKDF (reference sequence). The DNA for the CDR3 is TGTGCCACCAGCAGAGATCGTGGACAGACCTACGAGCAGTACTTC. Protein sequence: CATSRDRGQTYEQYF.

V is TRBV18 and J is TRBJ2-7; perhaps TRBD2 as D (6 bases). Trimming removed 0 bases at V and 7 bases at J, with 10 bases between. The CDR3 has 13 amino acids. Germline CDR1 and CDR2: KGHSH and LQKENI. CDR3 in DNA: TGTGCCAGCTCACCACCCCCCGGGGGAGAGCAGTACTTC. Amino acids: CASSPPPGGEQYF.

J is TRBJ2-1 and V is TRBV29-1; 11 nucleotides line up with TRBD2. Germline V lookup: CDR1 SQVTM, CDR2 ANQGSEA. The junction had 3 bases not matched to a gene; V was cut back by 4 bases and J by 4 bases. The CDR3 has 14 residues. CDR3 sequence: CSVVGLADYNEQFF. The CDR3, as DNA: TGCAGCGTTGTGGGACTAGCGGATTACAATGAGCAGTTCTTC.

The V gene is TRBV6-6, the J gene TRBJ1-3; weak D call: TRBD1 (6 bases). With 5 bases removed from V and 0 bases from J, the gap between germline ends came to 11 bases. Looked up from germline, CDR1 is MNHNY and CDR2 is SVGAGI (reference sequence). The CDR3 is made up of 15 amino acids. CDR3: CASSKDRNSGNTIYF. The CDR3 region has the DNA TGTGCCAGCAGTAAGGACAGAAACTCTGGAAACACCATATATTTT.

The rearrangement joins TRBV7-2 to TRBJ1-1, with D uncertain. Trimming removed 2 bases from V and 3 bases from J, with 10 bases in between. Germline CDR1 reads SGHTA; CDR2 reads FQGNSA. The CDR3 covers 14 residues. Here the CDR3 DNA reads TGTGCCAGCAGCTTATCACGGGCAGACACTGAAGCTTTCTTT. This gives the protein CASSLSRADTEAFF.

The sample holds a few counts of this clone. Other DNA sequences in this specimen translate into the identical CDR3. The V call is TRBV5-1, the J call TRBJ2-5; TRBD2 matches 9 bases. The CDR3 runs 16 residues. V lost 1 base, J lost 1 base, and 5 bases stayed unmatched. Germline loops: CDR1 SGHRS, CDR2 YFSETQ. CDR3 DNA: TGCGCCAGCAGCTTGATGAGCGGGGGGTCCCAAGAGACCCAGTACTTC. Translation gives CASSLMSGGSQETQYF.

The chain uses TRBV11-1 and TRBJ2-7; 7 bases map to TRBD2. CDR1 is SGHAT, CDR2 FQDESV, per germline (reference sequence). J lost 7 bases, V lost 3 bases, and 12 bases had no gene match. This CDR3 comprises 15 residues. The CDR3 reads CASSFPSGPAGEQYF. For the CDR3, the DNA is TGTGCCAGCAGCTTTCCTAGCGGCCCGGCGGGGGAGCAGTACTTC.

CDR3 sequence (DNA): TGTGCCAGCAGTTACTCGGAGGCTACCAACACTGAAGCTTTCTTT. As protein: CASSYSEATNTEAFF. The V gene is TRBV6-5, the J gene TRBJ1-1, with D unclear. This CDR3 region has 15 residues. The germline V gene has CDR1 MNHEY and CDR2 SVGAGI. The V gene lost 0 bases and the J gene lost 2 bases, with 10 bases spanning the gap.

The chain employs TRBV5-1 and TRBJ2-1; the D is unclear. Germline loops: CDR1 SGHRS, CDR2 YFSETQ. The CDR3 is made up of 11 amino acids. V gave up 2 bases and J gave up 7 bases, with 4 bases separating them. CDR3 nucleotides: TGCGCCAGCAGCTTTTCGAATGAGCAGTTCTTC. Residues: CASSFSNEQFF.

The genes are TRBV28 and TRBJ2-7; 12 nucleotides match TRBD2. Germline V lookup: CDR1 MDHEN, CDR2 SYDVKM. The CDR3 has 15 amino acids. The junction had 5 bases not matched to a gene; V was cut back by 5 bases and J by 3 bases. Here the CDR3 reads CASSLAGGQGYEQYF. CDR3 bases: TGTGCCAGCAGTCTAGCGGGGGGGCAGGGCTACGAGCAGTACTTC.

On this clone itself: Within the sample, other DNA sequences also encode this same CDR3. This CDR3 reads CASSPDRKETQYF. DNA of the CDR3: TGTGCCAGCAGCCCCGACAGAAAAGAGACCCAGTACTTC. V and J are TRBV7-2 and TRBJ2-5, with D possibly being TRBD1 (5 bases). Germline V gene lookup returns CDR1 SGHTA and CDR2 FQGNSA. The CDR3 runs 13 residues. Trimming took 5 bases from V and 3 from J, leaving 10 bases between them.

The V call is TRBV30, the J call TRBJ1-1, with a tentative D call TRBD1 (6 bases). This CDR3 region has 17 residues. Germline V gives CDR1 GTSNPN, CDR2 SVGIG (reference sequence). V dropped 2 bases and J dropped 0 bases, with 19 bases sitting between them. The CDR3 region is CAWSSPPDSLMNTEAFF. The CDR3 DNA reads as TGTGCCTGGAGTTCACCTCCGGACAGCCTCATGAACACTGAAGCTTTCTTT.

The CDR3 spells CASSFGHTGELFF. The CDR3 coding sequence is TGTGCCAGCAGTTTCGGACACACCGGGGAGCTGTTTTTT. The chain carries TRBV6-6 and TRBJ2-2, with no clear D. The CDR3 contains 13 residues. V gave up 4 bases and J gave up 3 bases, with 6 bases separating them. Looked up from germline, CDR1 is MNHNY and CDR2 is SVGAGI (reference sequence).

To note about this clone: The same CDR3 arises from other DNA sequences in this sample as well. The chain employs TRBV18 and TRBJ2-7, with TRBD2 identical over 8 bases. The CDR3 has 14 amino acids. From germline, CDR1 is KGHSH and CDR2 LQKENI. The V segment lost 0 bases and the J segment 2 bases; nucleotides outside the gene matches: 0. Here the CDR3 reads CASSPPGLAYEQYF. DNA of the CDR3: TGTGCCAGCTCACCACCGGGACTAGCCTACGAGCAGTACTTC. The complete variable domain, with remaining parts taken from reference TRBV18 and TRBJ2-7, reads NAGVMQNPRHLVRRRGQEARLRCSPMKGHSHVYWYRQLPEEGLKFMVYLQKENIIDESGMPKERFSAEFPKEGPSILRIQQVVRGDSAAYFCASSPPGLAYEQYFGPGTRLTVT.

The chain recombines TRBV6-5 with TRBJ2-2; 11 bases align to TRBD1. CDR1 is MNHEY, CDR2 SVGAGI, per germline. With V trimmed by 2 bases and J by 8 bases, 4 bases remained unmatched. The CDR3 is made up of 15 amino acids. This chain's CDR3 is CASSYGGTGGGELFF. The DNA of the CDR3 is TGTGCCAGCAGTTACGGGGGGACAGGGGGAGGGGAGCTGTTTTTT.

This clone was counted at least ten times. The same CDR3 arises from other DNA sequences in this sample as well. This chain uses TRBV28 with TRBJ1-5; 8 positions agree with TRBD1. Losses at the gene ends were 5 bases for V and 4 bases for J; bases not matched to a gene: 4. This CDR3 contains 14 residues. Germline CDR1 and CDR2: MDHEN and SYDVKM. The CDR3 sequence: CASSLQGVNQPQHF. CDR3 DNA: TGTGCCAGCAGTCTACAGGGGGTGAATCAGCCCCAGCATTTT.

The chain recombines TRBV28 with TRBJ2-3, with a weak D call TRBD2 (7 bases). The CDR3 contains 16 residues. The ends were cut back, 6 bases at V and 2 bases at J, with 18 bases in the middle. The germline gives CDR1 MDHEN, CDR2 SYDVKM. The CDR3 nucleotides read TGTGCCAGCAGATCCCGGAAAGGGGGGGACACAGATACGCAGTATTTT. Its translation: CASRSRKGGDTDTQYF.

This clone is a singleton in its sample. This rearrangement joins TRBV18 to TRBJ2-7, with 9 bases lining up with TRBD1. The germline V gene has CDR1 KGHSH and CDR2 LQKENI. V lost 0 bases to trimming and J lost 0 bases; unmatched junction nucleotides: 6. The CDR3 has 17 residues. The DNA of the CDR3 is TGTGCCAGCTCACCACCGTCGGGACAGGGAAGCTCCTACGAGCAGTACTTC. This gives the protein CASSPPSGQGSSYEQYF.

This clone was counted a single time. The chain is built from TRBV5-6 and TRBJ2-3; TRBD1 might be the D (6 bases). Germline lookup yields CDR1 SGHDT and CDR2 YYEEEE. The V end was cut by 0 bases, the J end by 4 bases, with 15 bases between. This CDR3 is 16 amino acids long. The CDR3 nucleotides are TGTGCCAGCAGCTTGGGTTGGGACAAAAAATCAGATACGCAGTATTTT. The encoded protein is CASSLGWDKKSDTQYF.

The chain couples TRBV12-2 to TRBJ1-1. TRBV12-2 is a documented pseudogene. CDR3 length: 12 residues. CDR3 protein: CASRLSNTEAFF. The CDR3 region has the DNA TGTGCAAGTCGCTTGAGTAACACTGAAGCTTTCTTT.

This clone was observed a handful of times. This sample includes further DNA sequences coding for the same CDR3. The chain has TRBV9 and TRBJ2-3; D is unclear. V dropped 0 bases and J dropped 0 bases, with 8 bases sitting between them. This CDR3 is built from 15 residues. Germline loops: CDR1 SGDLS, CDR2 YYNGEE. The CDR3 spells CASSVGSVSTDTQYF. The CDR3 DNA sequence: TGTGCCAGCAGCGTAGGATCGGTTAGCACAGATACGCAGTATTTT.

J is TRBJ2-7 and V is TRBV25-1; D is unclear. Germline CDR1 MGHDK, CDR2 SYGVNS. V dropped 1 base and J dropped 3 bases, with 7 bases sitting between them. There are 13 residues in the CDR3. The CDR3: CASSEWAGYEQYF. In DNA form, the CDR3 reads TGTGCCAGCAGTGAATGGGCCGGCTACGAGCAGTACTTC.

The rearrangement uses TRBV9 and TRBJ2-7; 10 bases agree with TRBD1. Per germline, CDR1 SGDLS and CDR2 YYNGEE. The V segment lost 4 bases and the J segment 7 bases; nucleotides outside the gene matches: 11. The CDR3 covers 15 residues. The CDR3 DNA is TGTGCCAGCAGCCCCCCCGGGACAGGGGAGGGTGAGCAGTACTTC. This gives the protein CASSPPGTGEGEQYF.

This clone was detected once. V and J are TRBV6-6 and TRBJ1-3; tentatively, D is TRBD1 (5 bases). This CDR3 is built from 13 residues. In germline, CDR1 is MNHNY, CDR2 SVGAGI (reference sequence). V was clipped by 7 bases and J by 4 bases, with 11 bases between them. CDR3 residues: CASNQGEGNTIYF. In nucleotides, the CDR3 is TGTGCCAGCAACCAGGGTGAAGGAAACACCATATATTTT.

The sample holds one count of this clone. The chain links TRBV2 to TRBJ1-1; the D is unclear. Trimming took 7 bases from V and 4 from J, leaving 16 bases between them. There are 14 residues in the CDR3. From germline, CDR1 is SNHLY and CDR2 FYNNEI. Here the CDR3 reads CASTDRPGSTEAFF. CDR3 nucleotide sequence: TGTGCCAGCACCGATCGGCCAGGTAGCACTGAAGCTTTCTTT.